The clone carrying this T cell receptor (beta chain) was observed a single time. As yet, its antigen is unknown. It was with 60 Vbeta and 13 Jbeta primers that the PCR ran. Using immunoSEQ multiplex PCR, the repertoire was profiled, and TCRdb retains in-frame clones only, with some absent. Here the sample spans roughly 67,000 clones, over 70% being singletons. This sample stems from a study of cytomegalovirus exposure and HLA in healthy donors. Findings of the study overall: For presence/absence analyses, sequencing depth was assumed to be roughly uniform across donors. Common viral pathogens were later found to be apparently linked to several of the most significant clusters. Testing in vitro showed three CMV-associated chains specific for CMV antigens. Later genetic work tied a missense DCLRE1C variant to beta-chain V and J trimming.

V dropped 2 bases and J dropped 9 bases, with 20 bases sitting between them. From germline, CDR1 is SGHVS and CDR2 FNYEAQ. CDR3 length equals 16 residues. The specimen sequenced was PBMCs. The receptor was derived from a man between 60 and 75 years old in good health and CMV-seropositive. This sequence joins TRBV7-6 and TRBJ2-1; possibly TRBD1 for D (6 bases). CDR3 protein: CASSLRQGLSDGEQFF. CDR3 in DNA: TGTGCCAGCAGCTTAAGGCAGGGGCTGTCTGATGGTGAGCAGTTCTTC.